The sequence of this T cell receptor (beta chain) was determined in a study of technical replicates of blood from a few donors. The germline CDR1 and CDR2 sequences are SGDLS and YYNGEE. This CDR3 has 15 amino acids. The V and J ends lost 0 bases and 1 base, in that order; junction bases with no gene match: 2. Sequencing used immunoSEQ multiplex PCR; TCRdb keeps in-frame clones, though not all of them. The repertoire holds more than 65,000 clones, approximately 95% seen once, with roughly 0.36% in the top ten. Material: T cells isolated from PBMCs. This TCR came from a human donor in good health. The chain links TRBV9 to TRBJ2-7; 9 bases fit TRBD1. The CDR3 DNA is TGTGCCAGCAGCGTAGGTGGGACAGGGTCCTACGAGCAGTACTTC. This gives the protein CASSVGGTGSYEQYF.